These 21 T cell receptor beta chains share one sample of origin, sequenced in a study of Ad26.COV2.S vaccination and SARS-CoV-2 variants. Sequencing used immunoSEQ multiplex PCR; TCRdb keeps in-frame clones, though not all of them. There are about 350,000 clones in the sample; about 85% occur only once, and roughly 3.1% lies in the top ten. Treatment specified: approximately 18 received Ad26.COV2.S at low or high dose, single or two shots; 5 received placebo; per-sample allocation not given. Repertoires come from day 63 after the first vaccine or placebo injection. The specimen was peripheral blood, collected in a trial of Ad26.COV2.S vaccine versus placebo. The receptors derive from a person aged 18 to 59 who received the Ad26.COV2.S COVID-19 vaccine or a placebo.

V gene TRBV7-8 combines with J gene TRBJ1-2; perhaps TRBD1 as D (6 bases). This CDR3 region has 16 residues. Germline lookup yields CDR1 SGHVS and CDR2 FQNEAQ. The V end was cut by 2 bases, the J end by 0 bases, with 13 bases between. The CDR3 region is CASSLRGGGTNYGYTF. The CDR3 DNA reads TGTGCCAGCAGCTTAAGAGGGGGAGGGACTAACTATGGCTACACCTTC.

The rearrangement joins TRBV20-1 to TRBJ2-1, with D perhaps matching TRBD1 (6 bases). Trimming took 3 bases from V and 6 from J, leaving 15 bases between them. The CDR3 consists of 14 residues. Germline V lookup: CDR1 DFQATT, CDR2 SNEGSKA (reference sequence). The CDR3 nucleotides read TGCAGTGCTAGTCGGCAGGGGCCCGGCAATGAGCAGTTCTTC. Translation gives CSASRQGPGNEQFF.

The chain carries TRBV12-5 and TRBJ2-5; D call uncertain. Germline V lookup: CDR1 LGHNT, CDR2 FRNRAP. V shed 2 bases and J shed 6 bases, with 16 bases lying between them. This CDR3 has 15 amino acids. The CDR3 DNA sequence: TGTGCTAGTGGTTTGTACAGCCGAAACGAGAAGACCCAGTACTTC. Amino acids: CASGLYSRNEKTQYF. Filled out from reference TRBV12-5 and TRBJ2-5, the complete variable domain reads DARVTQTPRHKVTEMGQEVTMRCQPILGHNTVFWYRQTMMQGLELLAYFRNRAPLDDSGMPKDRFSAEMPDATLATLKIQPSEPRDSAVYFCASGLYSRNEKTQYFGPGTRLLVL.

This rearrangement joins TRBV4-1 to TRBJ2-2; no firm D call. The CDR3 totals 13 residues. V lost 1 base and J lost 5, with 5 bases in between. Germline assignment: CDR1 MGHRA and CDR2 YSYEKL. CDR3 DNA sequence: TGCGCCAGCAGCCAAGGGCCTACCGGGGAGCTGTTTTTT. Its protein product is CASSQGPTGELFF.

Concerning this clone: Other DNA variants within this sample encode the same CDR3. The chain combines TRBV11-3 with TRBJ1-1, with D hard to call. Germline V gives CDR1 SGHNT, CDR2 YENEEA. The V and J ends lost 4 bases and 3 bases respectively, with 9 bases between them. This CDR3 is built from 13 residues. The CDR3 bases are TGTGCCAGCAGCTCTCGACGGGACACTGAAGCTTTCTTT. Translated, it gives CASSSRRDTEAFF.

The chain links TRBV7-9 to TRBJ2-7; D is uncertain. The germline gives CDR1 SEHNR, CDR2 FQNEAQ (reference sequence). The germline V and J ends were trimmed by 4 bases and 3 bases, with 7 bases remaining between them. The CDR3 is 12 amino acids. The CDR3 DNA is TGTGCCAGCAGCTCGCAACGCTACGAGCAGTACTTC. Translating gives CASSSQRYEQYF.

The chain combines TRBV21-1 with TRBJ2-7; the table gives TRBD1 as D, unverified against the DNA. TRBV21-1 is a pseudogene segment. The CDR3 runs to 15 residues. The CDR3 nucleotides read TGTGCCAGCAGTAACCGGGACAGGGGAACTAAAGAGCAGTACTTC. Translated: CASSNRDRGTKEQYF.

This clone was counted a few times. V usage is TRBV11-2 and J usage is TRBJ1-1; tentative D call: TRBD1 (5 bases). V lost 2 bases to trimming and J lost 13 bases, with 23 bases between them. CDR1 is SGHAT and CDR2 is FQNNGV in the germline V gene. CDR3 length equals 15 residues. This chain's CDR3 is CASSLRGRLGQEGFF. The CDR3 coding sequence is TGTGCCAGCAGCTTACGGGGCCGGTTGGGGCAGGAGGGTTTCTTT.

This clone was recorded a few times. V and J are TRBV5-5 and TRBJ2-1; D is perhaps TRBD1 (5 bases). Per the germline V gene, CDR1 is SGHKS and CDR2 is YYEKEE (reference sequence). V lost 3 bases to trimming and J lost 9 bases, with 13 bases between them. The CDR3 spans 13 residues. The CDR3 region is CASSSTPGSEQFF. As DNA, the CDR3 is TGTGCCAGCAGCTCGACTCCAGGGTCTGAGCAGTTCTTC.

This clone showed up just once. The CDR3 DNA sequence: TGTGCCAGCAGTTTACTCAGGACCGGACTAGCGGGAGGGCCTGTGGAGACCCAGTACTTC. Translation gives CASSLLRTGLAGGPVETQYF. The J gene is TRBJ2-5, the V gene TRBV27, with 15 bases matching TRBD2. CDR3 length: 20 residues. J was trimmed by 5 bases and V by 2 bases; bases with no gene match: 15. CDR1 is MNHEY, CDR2 SMNVEV, per germline (reference sequence).

The chain is built from TRBV18 and TRBJ1-1, with 8 nucleotides matching TRBD1. Germline CDR1 is KGHSH and CDR2 is LQKENI. This CDR3 has 15 amino acids. The V segment lost 4 bases and the J segment 10 bases; nucleotides outside the gene matches: 14. The CDR3 coding sequence is TGTGCCAGCTCACTCGGGACAGGCACCTCATCCTCAGCTTTCTTT. Translating gives CASSLGTGTSSSAFF.

The CDR3 DNA sequence: TGTGCCAGCACGAGAGAATTCTGGACCGGGACAGGCTATGGCTACACCTTC. Translation: CASTREFWTGTGYGYTF. The chain uses TRBV7-2 and TRBJ1-2, with TRBD1 matching over 8 bases. Germline V lookup: CDR1 SGHTA, CDR2 FQGNSA. The CDR3 sequence is 17 residues long. J was trimmed by 4 bases and V by 7 bases; bases with no gene match: 17.

The chain is built from TRBV7-2 and TRBJ1-1; a possible D gene is TRBD1 (6 bases). Trimming took off 3 bases at V and 2 bases at J, with 16 bases between the two ends. Germline CDR1 and CDR2: SGHTA and FQGNSA. The CDR3 runs to 16 residues. The CDR3 is CASSLVGASTNTEAFF. The DNA for the CDR3 is TGTGCCAGCAGCTTGGTGGGGGCCTCAACTAACACTGAAGCTTTCTTT. Full variable domain (missing parts from reference TRBV7-2 and TRBJ1-1): GAGVSQSPSNKVTEKGKDVELRCDPISGHTALYWYRQSLGQGLEFLIYFQGNSAPDKSGLPSDRFSAERTGGSVSTLTIQRTQQEDSAVYLCASSLVGASTNTEAFFGQGTRLTVV.

The chain uses TRBV7-5 and TRBJ2-3; the table's D call TRBD2 went unverified against the DNA. TRBV7-5 is annotated as a pseudogene. This CDR3 comprises 16 residues. The CDR3 loop reads CVRSRWTSGTTDTQYF. CDR3 DNA: TGTGTCAGAAGCAGGTGGACTAGCGGGACTACAGATACGCAGTATTTT.

V and J are TRBV14 and TRBJ2-7, with 8 bases fitting TRBD2. The germline V gene has CDR1 SGHDN and CDR2 FVKESK. CDR3 length equals 15 residues. The J segment lost 3 bases and the V segment lost 2 bases, leaving 6 bases of the junction unmatched. This CDR3 is CASSQLVAGSYEQYF. The CDR3 nucleotides read TGTGCCAGCAGCCAATTGGTAGCGGGGAGCTACGAGCAGTACTTC.

This chain uses TRBV5-1 with TRBJ1-1; 7 nucleotides line up with TRBD1. CDR1 and CDR2 (germline): SGHRS, YFSETQ. Unmatched junction bases numbered 13, after V lost 4 bases and J lost 4 bases. The CDR3 is 16 amino acids. CDR3 nucleotides: TGCGCCAGCAGCCCCAGCGTGACAGGGTGGGTCACTGAAGCTTTCTTT. Translated, it gives CASSPSVTGWVTEAFF.

This sequence joins TRBV10-3 and TRBJ2-1, with a possible D match to TRBD2 (5 bases). In germline, CDR1 is ENHRY, CDR2 SYGVKD. Between the trimmed V and J ends, which lost 6 bases and 7 bases, there was a span of 7 bases. This CDR3 comprises 11 residues. The CDR3 loop is CAISRTNEQFF. The CDR3 region has the DNA TGTGCCATCAGCCGGACTAATGAGCAGTTCTTC.

Only one count was recorded for this clone. The V and J genes are TRBV6-5 and TRBJ1-2, with D unresolved. The V end lost 6 bases, the J end lost 4 bases, and 12 bases lay between the germline ends. Germline loops: CDR1 MNHEY, CDR2 SVGAGI. The CDR3 runs 13 residues. The CDR3 loop is CASSQAGVYGYTF. Here the CDR3 DNA reads TGTGCCAGCAGCCAGGCCGGGGTCTATGGCTACACCTTC.

The V call is TRBV27, the J call TRBJ1-2, with a tentative D call TRBD1 (5 bases). This CDR3 spans 13 amino acids. The V end lost 5 bases, the J end lost 6 bases, and 13 bases lay between the germline ends. The V gene's germline CDR1 is MNHEY and CDR2 SMNVEV (reference sequence). This chain's CDR3 is CASSLRALDGYTF. CDR3 in DNA: TGTGCCAGCAGTCTCAGGGCCCTCGATGGCTACACCTTC.

The CDR3 loop is CASSSGGAETQYF. As DNA, the CDR3 is TGTGCCAGCAGTAGCGGGGGGGCGGAGACCCAGTACTTC. The V call is TRBV9, the J call TRBJ2-5; 11 nucleotides match TRBD2. V trimming: 5 bases; J trimming: 5 bases; junction bases outside the gene matches: 2. CDR3 length equals 13 residues. Germline-derived CDR1 and CDR2 are SGDLS and YYNGEE.

The V and J genes are TRBV3-1 (or the pseudogene TRBV3-2) and TRBJ1-1; tentatively, D is TRBD1 (6 bases). From germline, CDR1 is LGHDT and CDR2 YNNKEL (reference sequence). V lost 4 bases and J lost 2, with 17 bases in between. The CDR3 sequence is 16 residues long. CDR3 region: CASSPRSGGGNTEAFF. The CDR3 DNA reads as TGTGCCAGCAGCCCACGTTCGGGGGGCGGTAACACTGAAGCTTTCTTT.